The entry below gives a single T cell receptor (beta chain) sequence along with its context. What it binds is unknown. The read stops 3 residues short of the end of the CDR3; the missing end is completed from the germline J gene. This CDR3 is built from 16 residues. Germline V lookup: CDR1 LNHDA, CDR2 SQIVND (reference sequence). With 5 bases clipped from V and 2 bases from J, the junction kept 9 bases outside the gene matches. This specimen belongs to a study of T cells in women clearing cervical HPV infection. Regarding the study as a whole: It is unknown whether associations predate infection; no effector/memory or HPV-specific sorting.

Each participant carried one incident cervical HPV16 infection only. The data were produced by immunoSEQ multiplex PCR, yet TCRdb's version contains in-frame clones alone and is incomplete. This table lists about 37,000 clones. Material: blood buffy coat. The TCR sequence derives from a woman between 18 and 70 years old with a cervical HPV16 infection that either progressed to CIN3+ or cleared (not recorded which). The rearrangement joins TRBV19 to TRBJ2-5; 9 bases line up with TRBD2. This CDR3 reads CASSPETSGIQETQYF. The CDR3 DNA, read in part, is TGTGCCAGTAGTCCGGAGACTAGCGGTATTCAAGAGACC.